These 6 T cell receptor beta chains came from one sample sequenced in a study of T cells in Graves' hyperthyroidism and ophthalmopathy. The investigators amplified TCR beta CDR3 regions from RNA transcripts. First-round RT-PCR with HTBI primers amplified the TCR CDR3 region. A single record per CDR3 protein comes from TCRdb applying MiXCR to the multiplex PCR reads. The sample has 450,000 to 650,000 distinct CDR3 sequences, under 20% seen once. The sequencing input was blood. The source of these receptors is a woman between 18 and 30 years old with Graves' ophthalmopathy.

CDR3 in DNA: TGTGCCAGTAGACAGGTGTCTCCCATGAACACTGAAGCTTTCTTT. Protein product: CASRQVSPMNTEAFF. V usage is TRBV19 and J usage is TRBJ1-1; tentatively, D is TRBD1 (5 bases). V lost 6 bases to trimming and J lost 0 bases, with 14 bases between them. The CDR3 sequence is 15 residues long. Germline V gene sequence: CDR1 LNHDA, CDR2 SQIVND (reference sequence).

The chain employs TRBV11-2 and TRBJ2-6; D remains unclear. This CDR3 has 16 amino acids. V lost 2 bases, J lost 0 bases, and 8 bases lay in between. The germline gives CDR1 SGHAT, CDR2 FQNNGV. The CDR3 loop is CASSLRTGSGANVLTF. For the CDR3, the DNA is TGTGCCAGCAGCTTACGGACCGGCTCTGGGGCCAACGTCCTGACTTTC.

This clonotype was detected only a few times. This sequence joins TRBV15 and TRBJ1-5; D gene unclear. The V gene lost 0 bases and the J gene lost 7 bases, with 10 bases spanning the gap. Germline V CDR1 and CDR2: LNHNV, YYDKDF (reference sequence). The CDR3 totals 14 residues. The CDR3 nucleotides are TGTGCCACCAGCAGAGATCTTCCGGGGCAGCCCCAGCATTTT. It specifies CATSRDLPGQPQHF. Drawing the rest from reference TRBV15 and TRBJ1-5, the complete variable domain is DAMVIQNPRYQVTQFGKPVTLSCSQTLNHNVMYWYQQKSSQAPKLLFHYYDKDFNNEADTPDNFQSRRPNTSFCFLDIRSPGLGDTAMYLCATSRDLPGQPQHFGDGTRLSIL.

This clonotype was seen ten or more times. The chain has TRBV12-3 or TRBV12-4 and TRBJ1-5, with 8 bases that match TRBD1. J lost 2 bases, V lost 6 bases, and 9 bases had no gene match. This CDR3 has 16 residues. The CDR3 bases are TGTGCCAGCAGCTTCAGGGGGCACAGGGGCAATCAGCCCCAGCATTTT. Translated: CASSFRGHRGNQPQHF.

The sample holds many counts of this clonotype. The chain joins TRBV28 to TRBJ1-5; 11 positions agree with TRBD1. The CDR3 consists of 16 residues. V trimming: 8 bases; J trimming: 3 bases; junction bases outside the gene matches: 9. Germline CDR1 reads MDHEN; CDR2 reads SYDVKM. CDR3 sequence: CASLDRGPPFNQPQHF. In DNA, the CDR3 is TGTGCCAGCCTGGACAGGGGGCCACCTTTCAATCAGCCCCAGCATTTT.

In this sample, this clonotype turned up a few times. The gene calls are TRBV3-1 and TRBJ2-7, with 16 bases that match TRBD2. Germline V CDR1 and CDR2: LGHDT, YNNKEL (reference sequence). J lost 5 bases, V lost 5 bases, and 9 bases had no gene match. The CDR3 has 17 residues. The CDR3 nucleotides read TGTGCCAGCAGCTTGGGACTAGCGGGAGGGCCGTCCGACGAGCAGTACTTC. As protein: CASSLGLAGGPSDEQYF.